A selection of T cell receptor beta chains follows, all from one sample in a study of CD8 T cells in ankylosing spondylitis. TCRdb passed the 5' RACE reads through MiXCR, listing each CDR3 protein once. The sample has more than 600,000 distinct CDR3 sequences; about 20% are singletons. Sequencing was performed on blood, either unsorted or a sorted T cell fraction (not recorded which). The receptors stem from a male donor with ankylosing spondylitis. The CDR3 runs from the conserved cysteine through the conserved F or W. Each record gives: J gene, D gene, V gene, clone size, CDR3 DNA, CDR3 protein. The D gene is left open where the match is weak. Clone size is shown for a subset of rows, as once, few, many or a class of expanded clone.

TRBJ2-1 | TRBD2 | TRBV4-1 | many | TGCGCCAGCAGCCAAGGGGCTAGCGGGACCTACTACAATGAGCAGTTCTTC | CASSQGASGTYYNEQFF
TRBJ2-7 | - | TRBV6-1 | - | TGTGCCAGCGGATCCGGGCCCTACGTCTCCTACGAGCAGTACTTC | CASGSGPYVSYEQYF
TRBJ1-2 | - | TRBV9 | few | TGTGCCAGCAGACCAACAGGAAGCTATGGCTACACCTTC | CASRPTGSYGYTF
TRBJ1-4 | TRBD1 | TRBV20-1 | few | TGCAGCCTGAAACAGGGGGGTAATGGGGAAAAACTGTTTTTT | CSLKQGGNGEKLFF
TRBJ2-7 | - | TRBV7-6 | - | TGTGCCAGCAGCTTTGGTTCGGACTCCTACGAGCAGTACTTC | CASSFGSDSYEQYF
TRBJ2-5 | TRBD2 | TRBV3-1 | few | TGTGCCAGCAGCCCCCGGACTAGCGGGAGAAGAGAGACCCAGTACTTC | CASSPRTSGRRETQYF
TRBJ2-3 | - | TRBV4-3 | few | TGCGCCAGCAGCCAAGATTCAGGCTCCACAGATACGCAGTATTTT | CASSQDSGSTDTQYF
TRBJ2-3 | - | TRBV4-1 | few | TGCGCCAGCAGCCAGGAGACCCCGGCGGATACGCAGTATTTT | CASSQETPADTQYF
TRBJ1-1 | TRBD1 | TRBV12-3/TRBV12-4 | few | TGTGCCAGCAGTTCGACAGGGGCGGACACTGAAGCTTTCTTT | CASSSTGADTEAFF
TRBJ2-1 | TRBD2 | TRBV5-1 | - | TGCGCCAGCAGCACCGGGACTAGCGGGAGTTGGGAGCAGTTCTTC | CASSTGTSGSWEQFF
TRBJ1-1 | - | TRBV6-1 | - | TGTGCCAGCAGTGATCTGGTTGGGATCGACACTGAAGCTTTCTTT | CASSDLVGIDTEAFF
TRBJ1-2 | - | TRBV4-3 | - | TGCGCCAGCAGCCAAGAAGCTGGGGTTGGCTACACCTTC | CASSQEAGVGYTF
TRBJ2-2 | - | TRBV3-1 | few | TGTGCCAGCAGCCCTCTAAGCGCCGGGGAGCTGTTTTTT | CASSPLSAGELFF
TRBJ1-6 | - | TRBV7-3 | - | TGTGCCAGCAGCTTATATGGTCCAGGGAGCTCCTATAATTCACCCCTCCACTTT | CASSLYGPGSSYNSPLHF
TRBJ2-7 | TRBD1 | TRBV7-9 | few | TGTGCCAGCAGCCCCCGACAGGGGTTTTACGAGCAGTACTTC | CASSPRQGFYEQYF
TRBJ2-1 | TRBD1 | TRBV15 | few | TGTGCCACCAGCAGGACAGGGGGCGCCTACAATGAGCAGTTCTTC | CATSRTGGAYNEQFF
TRBJ1-6 | TRBD1 | TRBV20-1 | many | TGCAGTGCTAGAGATCTTGGGACAGGGGACGGGTCACCCCTCCACTTT | CSARDLGTGDGSPLHF
TRBJ1-2 | TRBD1 | TRBV6-1 | few | TGTGCCAGCAATACGGGACAGGGTACCTATGGCTACACCTTC | CASNTGQGTYGYTF
TRBJ2-7 | TRBD1 | TRBV6-2/TRBV6-3 | - | TGTGCCAGCAGTCTCGGGACAGGGGGCATTCACGAGCAGTACTTC | CASSLGTGGIHEQYF
TRBJ2-1 | - | TRBV7-8 | many | TGTGCCAGCAGCTTAGATATTTTGCGGGGGCGGCAGTTCTTC | CASSLDILRGRQFF
TRBJ2-3 | TRBD2 | TRBV27 | - | TGTGCCAGCACAGGGAGGGGTAGCACAGATACGCAGTATTTT | CASTGRGSTDTQYF
TRBJ1-1 | TRBD1 | TRBV29-1 | few | TGCAGCGTTGAAGATCAGGGGACAGGCGGACCTTTCTTT | CSVEDQGTGGPFF
TRBJ2-1 | - | TRBV14 | - | TGTGCCAGCAGTCGCCGGGCACCTCTAAACAATGAGCAGTTCTTC | CASSRRAPLNNEQFF
TRBJ2-5 | TRBD1 | TRBV12-3/TRBV12-4 | many | TGTGCCAGCAGTGCAAGGGGGCGTGAGACCCAGTACTTC | CASSARGRETQYF
TRBJ2-3 | TRBD1 | TRBV5-1 | - | TGCGCCAGCAGCCCCATGGGGGACAGGGCCACAGATACGCAGTATTTT | CASSPMGDRATDTQYF
TRBJ2-1 | - | TRBV20-1 | few | TGCAGTGCTAGAGATTATCGGGCAGGGATGGATGAGCAGTTCTTC | CSARDYRAGMDEQFF
TRBJ2-3 | - | TRBV28 | - | TGTGCCAGCAGTTTGATGTTACCAAGCACAGATACGCAGTATTTT | CASSLMLPSTDTQYF
TRBJ2-7 | TRBD2 | TRBV2 | - | TGTGCCAGCAGGGTTACTAGCGGGCTGCCCTACGAGCAGTACTTC | CASRVTSGLPYEQYF
TRBJ2-7 | TRBD1 | TRBV13 | few | TGTGCCAGCAGCTTGTTGCAGGGGCAGGGGGCTCTTTCGGAGCAGTACTTC | CASSLLQGQGALSEQYF
TRBJ2-1 | TRBD2 | TRBV29-1 | few | TGCAGCGCTCGGACTAGCGGGAGGGATTGGTTCTTC | CSARTSGRDWFF
TRBJ1-1 | - | TRBV27 | many | TGTGCCAGCAGTTTGGCAGCGAACACTGAAGCTTTCTTT | CASSLAANTEAFF
TRBJ1-2 | - | TRBV7-2 | few | TGTGCCAGCAGCTGGGGGCTCCGAAGCTTTAACTATGGCTACACCTTC | CASSWGLRSFNYGYTF
TRBJ1-5 | TRBD1 | TRBV5-1 | few | TGCGCCAGCAGCTCCGACGGACAGGGGAACCAGCCCCAGCATTTT | CASSSDGQGNQPQHF
TRBJ2-7 | - | TRBV20-1 | - | TGCAGTGCTAGAGGGGGCAGGGGCGTCTTCGACGAGCAGTACTTC | CSARGGRGVFDEQYF
TRBJ1-5 | - | TRBV3-1 | - | TGTGCCAGCAGCGGGCCGGAGAGCCGCGGCAATCAGCCCCAGCATTTT | CASSGPESRGNQPQHF
TRBJ2-2 | - | TRBV6-5 | few | TGTGCCAGCAGTCGACTTTCCGGGGAGCTGTTTTTT | CASSRLSGELFF
TRBJ1-5 | - | TRBV20-1 | - | TGCAGTGCTAGACCCCCCCGGGGTAACAATCAGCCCCAGCATTTT | CSARPPRGNNQPQHF
TRBJ2-7 | - | TRBV18 | - | TGTGCCAGCTCACCACCAGTATCCTACGAGCAGTACTTC | CASSPPVSYEQYF
TRBJ2-7 | - | TRBV10-3 | few | TGTGCCATCAGTGAGTCGCGCGAGCAGTACTTC | CAISESREQYF
TRBJ2-1 | - | TRBV11-2 | - | TGTGCCAGCAGCCACTTTCACAATGAGCAGTTCTTC | CASSHFHNEQFF
TRBJ2-1 | - | TRBV27 | few | TGTGCCAGCAGTCCTCCGGAGTACAATGAGCAGTTCTTC | CASSPPEYNEQFF
TRBJ1-1 | - | TRBV5-1 | few | TGCGCCAGCCGCCGGCAGGGTGGGACTGAAGCTTTCTTT | CASRRQGGTEAFF